This TCR beta chain was identified in a study of cytomegalovirus exposure and HLA in healthy donors. PCR primers comprised 60 Vbeta and 13 Jbeta primers. The protocol was immunoSEQ multiplex PCR, while the TCRdb copy is restricted to in-frame clones and leaves out a portion. The sample lists approximately 260,000 clones, 80% to 95% occurring once. J gave up 4 bases and V 1 base, and 7 bases lay outside the gene matches. The CDR3 covers 17 residues. Germline CDR1 reads KGHSH; CDR2 reads LQKENI. Regarding the study as a whole: Fewer N-insertions (relative to the 666-donor mean) were reportedly seen in an Asian-associated ancestry cluster in a later analysis. According to the study, 160 or so TCR beta chains were cytomegalovirus-associated.

Comment on this clone: Its matching antigen is unknown.

This chain uses TRBV18 with TRBJ1-3, with 10 nucleotides matching TRBD1. The receptor was derived from a girl between 2 and 10 years old in good health and CMV-seronegative. The sequenced material came from PBMCs. CDR3 DNA sequence: TGTGCCAGCTCACCACTTCCGAGACAGGGGGCCGGAAACACCATATATTTT. Translation gives CASSPLPRQGAGNTIYF.